This TCR beta chain was recorded in a study of cytotoxic CD8 clonotypes in ibrutinib-treated CLL. Across the whole study: Specimens for response were gathered following a median around eleven months of therapy, spanning 6 to 36. The study, taken as a whole, reports: In sustained-remission versus progressing patients, sampling times differed.

From cryopreserved PBMCs came about 2 micrograms of genomic DNA used for TCR beta libraries. V was pared by 4 bases and J by 2 bases, with 13 bases of the junction left unmatched. This CDR3 contains 18 residues. The germline gives CDR1 LNHDA, CDR2 SQIVND (reference sequence). Assay used: immunoSEQ multiplex PCR; TCRdb lists only in-frame clones, some missing. The sample has about 140,000 clones; over 75% are singletons. As concerns this clone: What it recognizes is unknown.

This receptor was taken from a human donor with chronic lymphocytic leukemia. The V call is TRBV19, the J call TRBJ2-1; 8 bases align to TRBD2. This material consisted of PBMCs, taken after 36 months of ibrutinib treatment. The CDR3 DNA reads as TGTGCCAGTAGTAAACCCGAGAGGTGGCGGGGGGCCTACAATGAGCAGTTCTTC. This codes for CASSKPERWRGAYNEQFF.